One and the same sample provided the 20 T cell receptor beta chains below, sequenced in a study of PD-L1 blockade in urothelial cancer. The repertoire was sequenced with immunoSEQ multiplex PCR; TCRdb's copy has only in-frame clones and lacks some. The top ten hold about 4% of the sample, which has tens of thousands of clones, almost 85% seen once. The material sequenced was PBMCs, taken around atezolizumab (anti-PD-L1) treatment. These receptors all stem from a man in his 70s with urothelial cancer.

This rearrangement joins TRBV7-6 to TRBJ2-1; D remains ambiguous. Germline values: CDR1 SGHVS, CDR2 FNYEAQ. CDR3 size: 14 residues. Trimming left V 5 bases short and J 0 bases short, with 8 bases between. In nucleotides, the CDR3 is TGTGCCAGCAGCGTACAGAACTCCTACAATGAGCAGTTCTTC. Residues: CASSVQNSYNEQFF.

The chain has TRBV5-4 and TRBJ2-3, with 8 bases aligning to TRBD1. The CDR3 has 16 residues. Germline V gene sequence: CDR1 SGHNT, CDR2 YYREEE (reference sequence). V lost 4 bases and J lost 6; bases outside the gene matches: 13. The CDR3 nucleotides read TGTGCCAGCAGCACTGGACAGGGCAGGCAGTTCGATACGCAGTATTTT. It encodes CASSTGQGRQFDTQYF.

The genes are TRBV7-2 and TRBJ2-1, with 12 bases that match TRBD2. This CDR3 comprises 16 residues. Looked up from germline, CDR1 is SGHTA and CDR2 is FQGNSA. Germline trimming cut 5 bases from V and 7 bases from J; bases unmatched to any gene: 9. The DNA for the CDR3 is TGTGCCAGCAGCGTTTCTAGCGGGAGGGCGGGGAATGAGCAGTTCTTC. Amino acids: CASSVSSGRAGNEQFF. The entire variable domain, with the rest obtained from reference TRBV7-2 and TRBJ2-1, is as follows: GAGVSQSPSNKVTEKGKDVELRCDPISGHTALYWYRQSLGQGLEFLIYFQGNSAPDKSGLPSDRFSAERTGGSVSTLTIQRTQQEDSAVYLCASSVSSGRAGNEQFFGPGTRLTVL.

This sequence joins TRBV18 and TRBJ2-1, with 9 bases matching TRBD2. The J segment lost 5 bases and the V segment lost 3 bases, leaving 8 bases of the junction unmatched. The CDR3 extends over 16 amino acids. Germline lookup yields CDR1 KGHSH and CDR2 LQKENI. Here the CDR3 reads CASSPKRGAGHNEQFF. CDR3 coding DNA: TGTGCCAGCTCACCGAAGCGGGGGGCCGGGCACAATGAGCAGTTCTTC.

The chain is built from TRBV5-1 and TRBJ2-1, with 14 bases fitting TRBD2. The germline gives CDR1 SGHRS, CDR2 YFSETQ. CDR3 length equals 16 residues. V was clipped by 0 bases and J by 10 bases; unmatched bases: 6. CDR3 sequence reads: CASSLEGLAGAGEQFF. As DNA, the CDR3 is TGCGCCAGCAGCTTGGAGGGACTAGCGGGAGCGGGAGAGCAGTTCTTC.

The chain combines TRBV19 with TRBJ1-1; TRBD1 is a possible D gene (5 bases). The V end was cut by 3 bases, the J end by 1 base, with 6 bases between. Germline CDR1 LNHDA, CDR2 SQIVND (reference sequence). There are 13 residues in the CDR3. The CDR3 coding sequence is TGTGCCAGTAGTATGGGGCAGAACACTGAAGCTTTCTTT. The encoded protein is CASSMGQNTEAFF.

This chain connects TRBV7-2 to TRBJ2-2; no reliable D call. This CDR3 is built from 14 residues. Per the germline V gene, CDR1 is SGHTA and CDR2 is FQGNSA. V shed 5 bases and J shed 0 bases, with 7 bases lying between them. The CDR3 region is CASSLRSNTGELFF. CDR3 DNA sequence: TGTGCCAGCAGCCTTAGATCGAACACCGGGGAGCTGTTTTTT.

CDR3 coding DNA: TGTGCCAGCCGGGAGGGGGGGACGGGAAACACCATATATTTT. This encodes CASREGGTGNTIYF. V and J are TRBV28 and TRBJ1-3; D may be TRBD1 (6 bases). The germline V gene encodes CDR1 MDHEN and CDR2 SYDVKM. V lost 8 bases to trimming and J lost 4 bases, with 15 bases between them. This CDR3 is 14 amino acids long.

This clone was seen only once. The V gene is TRBV15, the J gene TRBJ2-7; TRBD2 might be the D (6 bases). V was cut by 5 bases and J by 5 bases, with 22 bases left in between. The CDR3 loop spans 16 amino acids. The germline V gene encodes CDR1 LNHNV and CDR2 YYDKDF (reference sequence). The CDR3 loop reads CATSLKPGGIKNEQYF. Written as DNA, the CDR3 is TGTGCCACCAGCCTAAAACCCGGCGGGATAAAGAACGAGCAGTACTTC.

This chain connects TRBV15 to TRBJ2-3, with TRBD2 as a possible D gene (7 bases). Germline lookup yields CDR1 LNHNV and CDR2 YYDKDF (reference sequence). This CDR3 is 18 amino acids long. V lost 3 bases, J lost 4 bases, and 23 bases lay in between. The CDR3 coding sequence is TGTGCCACCAGCAGGAGAACGGGGGGTACCTGGGGGCCAGATACGCAGTATTTT. This sequence encodes CATSRRTGGTWGPDTQYF.

This clone has just a few counts. The rearrangement uses TRBV19 and TRBJ2-3; TRBD2 matches at 8 bases. V lost 6 bases and J lost 3; bases outside the gene matches: 2. The CDR3 loop spans 13 amino acids. Germline CDR1 reads LNHDA; CDR2 reads SQIVND (reference sequence). In nucleotides, the CDR3 is TGTGCCAGTAGAGGACTAGCAACAGATACGCAGTATTTT. It is translated as CASRGLATDTQYF.

As for this clone: Germline is not matched at one junction end, which may reflect a read error. V gene TRBV9 combines with J gene TRBJ1-1, with D perhaps TRBD1 (6 bases). Germline CDR1 is SGDLS and CDR2 is YYNGEE. This CDR3 contains 13 residues. CDR3 region: CASSPTGQSDAFF. The CDR3 DNA reads as TGTGCCAGCAGCCCGACCGGACAGTCTGATGCTTTCTTT.

The gene calls are TRBV2 and TRBJ2-1; 9 nucleotides align to TRBD2. V gave up 1 base and J gave up 9 bases; unmatched junction bases: 7. The CDR3 contains 15 residues. Germline CDR1 reads SNHLY; CDR2 reads FYNNEI. CDR3 sequence reads: CASSEEAGGLVEQFF. CDR3 coding DNA: TGTGCCAGCAGTGAAGAGGCGGGAGGGCTCGTTGAGCAGTTCTTC.

The genes are TRBV11-1 and TRBJ2-2; D unresolved. Trimming stripped 5 bases from V and 5 bases from J, with 15 bases between. The germline CDR1 and CDR2 sequences are SGHAT and FQDESV (reference sequence). CDR3 size: 15 residues. The CDR3 protein is CASSNDLSRTGELFF. DNA for the CDR3: TGTGCCAGCAGCAACGACTTGAGTAGAACCGGGGAGCTGTTTTTT.

This clone appeared a single time. The V gene is TRBV5-1, the J gene TRBJ2-1; 8 nucleotides line up with TRBD1. V trimming: 4 bases; J trimming: 3 bases; junction bases outside the gene matches: 12. CDR1 is SGHRS and CDR2 is YFSETQ in the germline V gene. The CDR3 is 17 residues long. In nucleotides, the CDR3 is TGCGCCAGCAGCCGCGTGGAGGACAGGGCCTTCTACAATGAGCAGTTCTTC. As protein: CASSRVEDRAFYNEQFF.

The V call is TRBV5-8, the J call TRBJ1-5; tentatively, D is TRBD1 (5 bases). CDR1 is SGHTS and CDR2 is YDEGEE in the germline V gene. CDR3 length: 15 amino acids. V lost 4 bases and J 4 bases, leaving 15 bases between the germline ends. As DNA, the CDR3 is TGTGCCAGCAGCCGACGTGGGGCCGGGAATCAGCCCCAGCATTTT. Its translation is CASSRRGAGNQPQHF.

The V and J genes are TRBV15 and TRBJ2-3, with a weak D call TRBD1 (7 bases). This CDR3 comprises 15 residues. Germline assignment: CDR1 LNHNV and CDR2 YYDKDF (reference sequence). V lost 6 bases and J lost 2, with 15 bases in between. The CDR3 bases are TGTGCCACCAGGCTCAGGGGGGCAGACACAGATACGCAGTATTTT. Protein product: CATRLRGADTDTQYF.

The V gene is TRBV7-9, the J gene TRBJ2-3; D is possibly TRBD2 (6 bases). V was pared by 1 base and J by 5 bases, with 19 bases between. Germline CDR1 and CDR2: SEHNR and FQNEAQ (reference sequence). The CDR3 contains 17 residues. For the CDR3, the DNA is TGTGCCAGCAGCTTAGGCTGGGACTTCCGAGGGCAAGATACGCAGTATTTT. Translating gives CASSLGWDFRGQDTQYF.

V gene TRBV18 combines with J gene TRBJ2-7, with TRBD1 matching 7 bases. The germline V gene has CDR1 KGHSH and CDR2 LQKENI. The CDR3 is made up of 14 amino acids. V gave up 3 bases and J gave up 5 bases; unmatched junction bases: 7. This CDR3 reads CASSPQGQNHEQYF. CDR3 DNA: TGTGCCAGCTCACCGCAGGGACAGAACCACGAGCAGTACTTC.

The chain employs TRBV30 and TRBJ2-1, with 9 bases fitting TRBD2. This CDR3 comprises 15 residues. J lost 8 bases, V lost 3 bases, and 11 bases had no gene match. Germline CDR1 and CDR2: GTSNPN and SVGIG (reference sequence). The CDR3 region is CAWRYAGGGRDEQFF. The CDR3 coding sequence is TGTGCCTGGAGATATGCGGGGGGGGGTCGAGATGAGCAGTTCTTC. Supplemented by reference TRBV30 and TRBJ2-1, the full variable domain reads SQTIHQWPATLVQPVGSPLSLECTVEGTSNPNLYWYRQAAGRGLQLLFYSVGIGQISSEVPQNLSASRPQDRQFILSSKKLLLSDSGFYLCAWRYAGGGRDEQFFGPGTRLTVL.